Below, 8 T cell receptor beta chains from the same sample are listed, as sequenced in a study of T cell repertoires in cytomegalovirus infection. MiXCR, applied by TCRdb to the reads, yields one record per CDR3 protein. The data show about 400,000 distinct CDR3 sequences, with 15% to 20% seen just once and approximately 10% held by the top ten. The material sequenced was PBMCs. The receptors originated from a human donor in good health (CMV status not recorded). Some clones in this sample may be carry-over from other donors' samples.

This clonotype has a count of ten or more. The V gene is TRBV11-2, the J gene TRBJ2-7, with a tentative D call TRBD1 (6 bases). CDR1 and CDR2 from the germline V gene are SGHAT and FQNNGV. The CDR3 runs to 12 residues. V lost 6 bases and J 3 bases, leaving 9 bases between the germline ends. The CDR3 loop reads CASSQDSYEQYF. CDR3 sequence (DNA): TGTGCCAGCAGTCAGGACAGCTACGAGCAGTACTTC.

A note on this clonotype: One base away lies a much larger clone, so this may be a sequencing read error. The chain employs TRBV6-5 and TRBJ2-1; D is ambiguous. Germline V lookup: CDR1 MNHEY, CDR2 SVGAGI. The CDR3 spans 13 residues. CDR3 nucleotides: TGTGCCAGCAGACTTTCAGTTTTGGATGAGCGGTTCTTC. It yields the protein CASRLSVLDERFF.

V is TRBV6-5 and J is TRBJ2-7; D remains unclear. The V end lost 6 bases, the J end lost 3 bases, and 21 bases lay between the germline ends. Germline CDR1 and CDR2: MNHEY and SVGAGI. The CDR3 runs 16 residues. CDR3 DNA sequence: TGTGCCAGCAGCCTAGTTGGGGTGGCGTCTATCTACGAGCAGTACTTC. This translates into CASSLVGVASIYEQYF.

The chain uses TRBV20-1 and TRBJ1-6, with D uncertain. Trimming shortened V by 4 bases and J by 11 bases, and 12 bases separated the two germline ends. The germline CDR1 and CDR2 sequences are DFQATT and SNEGSKA (reference sequence). The CDR3 covers 12 residues. CDR3 nucleotide sequence: TGCAGTGCTATGGCTGACGTGGCACCCCTCCACTTT. Amino acids: CSAMADVAPLHF.

V usage is TRBV5-4 and J usage is TRBJ2-4; TRBD1 aligns across 7 bases. The ends lost 4 bases at V and 8 bases at J; junction bases unmatched: 6. CDR1 and CDR2 (germline): SGHNT, YYREEE (reference sequence). There are 13 residues in the CDR3. The CDR3 loop reads CASSLTGIDIQYF. Here the CDR3 DNA reads TGTGCCAGCAGCCTGACAGGGATCGACATTCAGTACTTC.

This clonotype was seen ten or more times. This chain links TRBV7-2 with TRBJ2-1, with a tentative D call TRBD2 (6 bases). V was clipped by 1 base and J by 0 bases, with 10 bases between them. The CDR3 has 16 residues. The germline V gene has CDR1 SGHTA and CDR2 FQGNSA. The CDR3 DNA is TGTGCCAGCAGCTTAGTCGGAGGGCCCTCCTACAATGAGCAGTTCTTC. The encoded protein is CASSLVGGPSYNEQFF.

This chain links TRBV5-6 with TRBJ2-3, with no clear D. V lost 1 base and J lost 0, with 9 bases in between. The CDR3 length is 15 residues. Looked up from germline, CDR1 is SGHDT and CDR2 is YYEEEE. CDR3 protein: CASSLMTLSTDTQYF. In DNA, the CDR3 is TGTGCCAGCAGCTTGATGACGCTCAGCACAGATACGCAGTATTTT.

This clonotype occurred a few times. The CDR3 sequence: CATSDKPGTGVYYGYTF. CDR3 nucleotides: TGTGCCACCAGTGATAAGCCTGGGACAGGGGTTTACTATGGCTACACCTTC. The chain links TRBV24-1 to TRBJ1-2, with 10 bases aligning to TRBD1. The length of the CDR3 is 17 residues. Germline-derived CDR1 and CDR2 are KGHDR and SFDVKD. The V gene end was trimmed by 3 bases and the J gene end by 3 bases; junction bases not matched to a gene: 9.